This is a list of T cell receptor beta chains from one sample in a study of blood T cells in healthy people across ages. TCRdb analysed the 5' RACE reads with MiXCR anew, one entry per CDR3 protein. The sample has roughly 1.7 million distinct CDR3 sequences, approximately 32% seen once. The sequencing sample was made of blood. The receptors derive from a woman younger than 45 in good health. CDR3s include the opening cysteine and the closing phenylalanine or tryptophan. The D gene is left open where the match is weak. Clone size is stated in some rows and not others, as once, few, many or a class when expanded.

j_call: TRBJ2-2
v_call: TRBV12-3/TRBV12-4
clone_size: few
d_call: -
cdr3_aa: CASSSWGAGELFF
cdr3_nt: TGTGCCAGCAGTTCGTGGGGAGCCGGGGAGCTGTTTTTT

j_call: TRBJ2-7
v_call: TRBV4-1
clone_size: few
d_call: -
cdr3_aa: CASSQALRSTYEQYF
cdr3_nt: TGCGCCAGCAGCCAGGCCCTGAGATCAACCTACGAGCAGTACTTC

j_call: TRBJ2-1
v_call: TRBV5-1
clone_size: -
d_call: -
cdr3_aa: CTSSARQRGEQFF
cdr3_nt: TGCACCAGCAGCGCTAGACAGCGCGGGGAGCAGTTCTTC

j_call: TRBJ2-3
v_call: TRBV20-1
clone_size: -
d_call: -
cdr3_aa: CSAAHRAGSTDTQYF
cdr3_nt: TGCAGTGCCGCCCACAGGGCAGGTTCCACAGATACGCAGTATTTT

j_call: TRBJ2-3
v_call: TRBV29-1
clone_size: -
d_call: -
cdr3_aa: CSVGGLSDTQYF
cdr3_nt: TGCAGCGTGGGGGGGCTCAGTGATACGCAGTATTTT

j_call: TRBJ2-1
v_call: TRBV5-4
clone_size: -
d_call: -
cdr3_aa: CASSSDHNNEQFF
cdr3_nt: TGTGCCAGCAGCTCTGACCACAACAATGAGCAGTTCTTC

j_call: TRBJ2-7
v_call: TRBV3-1
clone_size: many
d_call: -
cdr3_aa: CASSLRANRRQYF
cdr3_nt: TGTGCCAGCAGCCTGCGCGCCAACAGGAGACAGTACTTC

j_call: TRBJ1-2
v_call: TRBV4-1
clone_size: many
d_call: TRBD1
cdr3_aa: CASQDLRQGSGYTF
cdr3_nt: TGCGCCAGCCAAGATCTAAGACAGGGCTCCGGCTACACCTTC

j_call: TRBJ2-5
v_call: TRBV9
clone_size: few
d_call: -
cdr3_aa: CASSHTGADQYF
cdr3_nt: TGTGCCAGCAGCCATACAGGAGCCGACCAGTACTTC

j_call: TRBJ2-7
v_call: TRBV28
clone_size: many
d_call: -
cdr3_aa: CASSFRELRQQYF
cdr3_nt: TGTGCCAGCAGTTTCCGGGAACTACGCCAGCAGTACTTC

j_call: TRBJ2-6
v_call: TRBV6-1
clone_size: few
d_call: TRBD1
cdr3_aa: CASSTGGLSSGANVPTF
cdr3_nt: TGTGCCAGCAGCACAGGGGGCCTCTCCTCTGGGGCCAACGTCCCGACTTTC

j_call: TRBJ1-4
v_call: TRBV12-3/TRBV12-4
clone_size: -
d_call: -
cdr3_aa: CATLRANEKLFF
cdr3_nt: TGTGCCACACTACGAGCTAATGAAAAACTGTTTTTT

j_call: TRBJ1-5
v_call: TRBV4-1
clone_size: -
d_call: -
cdr3_aa: CASSQEGGLVNQPQHF
cdr3_nt: TGCGCCAGCAGCCAAGAGGGGGGTCTGGTCAATCAGCCCCAGCATTTT

j_call: TRBJ1-4
v_call: TRBV5-1
clone_size: few
d_call: TRBD1
cdr3_aa: CASSPQGGANEKLFF
cdr3_nt: TGCGCCAGCAGCCCGCAGGGGGGGGCTAATGAAAAACTGTTTTTT

j_call: TRBJ2-1
v_call: TRBV3-1
clone_size: -
d_call: -
cdr3_aa: CASSQDWEGDNEQFF
cdr3_nt: TGTGCCAGCAGCCAAGATTGGGAAGGCGACAATGAGCAGTTCTTC

j_call: TRBJ2-1
v_call: TRBV29-1
clone_size: few
d_call: -
cdr3_aa: CSVFTGQRRYNEQFF
cdr3_nt: TGCAGCGTTTTCACAGGACAGAGACGATACAATGAGCAGTTCTTC

j_call: TRBJ2-1
v_call: TRBV11-2
clone_size: -
d_call: -
cdr3_aa: CASSRGRAGKGDNEQFF
cdr3_nt: TGTGCCAGCAGCCGGGGACGTGCAGGGAAGGGGGACAATGAGCAGTTCTTC

j_call: TRBJ2-1
v_call: TRBV2
clone_size: few
d_call: TRBD2
cdr3_aa: CASSESWRGSFF
cdr3_nt: TGTGCCAGCAGTGAATCCTGGCGGGGGTCGTTCTTC

j_call: TRBJ1-1
v_call: TRBV3-1
clone_size: few
d_call: TRBD1
cdr3_aa: CASSQRTGTQNTEAFF
cdr3_nt: TGTGCCAGCAGCCAACGGACAGGGACGCAGAACACTGAAGCTTTCTTT

j_call: TRBJ1-2
v_call: TRBV4-1
clone_size: -
d_call: TRBD1
cdr3_aa: CANSPGQGSYGYTF
cdr3_nt: TGCGCCAACAGCCCCGGACAGGGTAGCTATGGCTACACCTTC

j_call: TRBJ1-1
v_call: TRBV20-1
clone_size: few
d_call: -
cdr3_aa: CSAPPGNTEAFF
cdr3_nt: TGCAGTGCCCCCCCCGGGAACACTGAAGCTTTCTTT

j_call: TRBJ2-7
v_call: TRBV3-1
clone_size: few
d_call: -
cdr3_aa: CASSRRDPDHEQYF
cdr3_nt: TGTGCCAGCAGCCGACGGGACCCGGACCACGAGCAGTACTTC

j_call: TRBJ2-7
v_call: TRBV9
clone_size: many
d_call: TRBD1
cdr3_aa: CASSPLPGGANYEQYF
cdr3_nt: TGTGCCAGCAGCCCCCTCCCAGGGGGTGCGAATTACGAGCAGTACTTC

j_call: TRBJ2-2
v_call: TRBV7-9
clone_size: -
d_call: TRBD1
cdr3_aa: CASTKTGATGELFF
cdr3_nt: TGTGCCAGCACCAAGACAGGGGCCACCGGGGAGCTGTTTTTT

j_call: TRBJ2-3
v_call: TRBV24-1
clone_size: few
d_call: TRBD1
cdr3_aa: CATSYRGKTDTQYF
cdr3_nt: TGTGCCACCAGTTACAGGGGTAAAACAGATACGCAGTATTTT

j_call: TRBJ1-1
v_call: TRBV29-1
clone_size: -
d_call: -
cdr3_aa: CSVRTYTEAFF
cdr3_nt: TGCAGCGTTAGGACTTACACTGAAGCTTTCTTT

j_call: TRBJ2-7
v_call: TRBV27
clone_size: -
d_call: -
cdr3_aa: CARSPLTDYEQYF
cdr3_nt: TGTGCCCGCAGCCCCCTGACTGACTACGAGCAGTACTTC

j_call: TRBJ2-1
v_call: TRBV7-7
clone_size: -
d_call: -
cdr3_aa: CASSLGLENYNEQFF
cdr3_nt: TGTGCCAGCAGCTTAGGGCTAGAGAACTACAATGAGCAGTTCTTC

j_call: TRBJ2-2
v_call: TRBV20-1
clone_size: once
d_call: TRBD2
cdr3_aa: CSAPPGTSGGANTWELFF
cdr3_nt: TGCAGTGCTCCCCCCGGGACTAGCGGGGGGGCGAACACCTGGGAGCTGTTTTTT

j_call: TRBJ2-1
v_call: TRBV20-1
clone_size: many
d_call: -
cdr3_aa: CSARGGLLGEQFF
cdr3_nt: TGCAGTGCTAGAGGGGGACTGTTGGGCGAGCAGTTCTTC

j_call: TRBJ2-1
v_call: TRBV5-1
clone_size: -
d_call: TRBD2
cdr3_aa: CASSSKGTSGTRSYNEQFF
cdr3_nt: TGCGCCAGCAGCAGTAAAGGGACTAGTGGGACAAGGTCCTACAATGAGCAGTTCTTC

j_call: TRBJ2-7
v_call: TRBV28
clone_size: -
d_call: -
cdr3_aa: CASLPGFFSYEQYF
cdr3_nt: TGTGCCAGTCTGCCGGGATTTTTCTCCTACGAGCAGTACTTC

j_call: TRBJ2-5
v_call: TRBV6-2/TRBV6-3
clone_size: few
d_call: TRBD2
cdr3_aa: CASSYSTRTSGGDQYF
cdr3_nt: TGTGCCAGCAGTTACTCGACTAGGACTAGCGGGGGGGACCAGTACTTC

j_call: TRBJ2-3
v_call: TRBV20-1
clone_size: once
d_call: -
cdr3_aa: CSTRDATEYTDTQYF
cdr3_nt: TGCAGTACTAGAGATGCGACAGAGTACACAGATACGCAGTATTTT

j_call: TRBJ1-1
v_call: TRBV6-2/TRBV6-3
clone_size: -
d_call: TRBD1
cdr3_aa: CASSYVDPPGQGNTEAFF
cdr3_nt: TGTGCCAGCAGTTACGTGGACCCTCCGGGACAGGGGAACACTGAAGCTTTCTTT

j_call: TRBJ1-2
v_call: TRBV3-1
clone_size: few
d_call: -
cdr3_aa: CASSQDFQLGYGYTF
cdr3_nt: TGTGCCAGCAGCCAAGATTTTCAGTTGGGCTATGGCTACACCTTC

j_call: TRBJ2-5
v_call: TRBV12-3/TRBV12-4
clone_size: -
d_call: TRBD2
cdr3_aa: CASRGTIQYF
cdr3_nt: TGTGCCAGCAGGGGGACTATCCAGTACTTC